A selection of T cell receptor beta chains follows, all from one sample in a study of cytomegalovirus exposure and HLA in healthy donors. TCRdb's table, derived via immunoSEQ multiplex PCR, lists solely in-frame clones and lacks some. Of tens of thousands of clones detected, 82% appear once; the ten largest clones hold approximately 2.8%. Sequencing was done on a sample of PBMCs. Source of these receptors: a woman aged 18-29 years in good health and CMV-seronegative. CDR3s include the opening cysteine and the closing phenylalanine or tryptophan. A D gene is named only where the DNA matches it firmly. Size tells how often a clone was seen (once, few, many) or the class of an expanded clone, and some rows leave it out.

j_call v_call cdr3_length d_call clone_size cdr3_aa cdr3_nt
TRBJ1-2 TRBV27 13 NA NA CASSFGGREGYTF TGTGCCAGCAGTTTCGGGGGTCGGGAAGGCTACACCTTC
TRBJ2-5 TRBV7-3 16 TRBD1 NA CASSQTGQGIEETQYF TGTGCCAGCAGCCAGACCGGACAGGGAATAGAAGAGACCCAGTACTTC
TRBJ2-6 TRBV27 17 TRBD2 few CASSLSTSASGANVLTF TGTGCCAGCAGTTTATCGACTAGCGCATCTGGGGCCAACGTCCTGACTTTC
TRBJ2-7 TRBV7-8 13 NA NA CASSRTSSYEQYF TGTGCCAGCAGCCGGACATCCTCCTACGAGCAGTACTTC
TRBJ2-7 TRBV11-2 17 TRBD2 NA CASSPTGGSGSSYEQYF TGTGCCAGCAGCCCCACCGGGGGTAGCGGGAGTTCCTACGAGCAGTACTTC
TRBJ2-7 TRBV2 14 NA NA CASSERGRGNEQYF TGTGCCAGCAGTGAACGGGGGAGAGGAAACGAGCAGTACTTC
TRBJ2-1 TRBV15 16 TRBD1 NA CATSRDRDRVVDEQFF TGTGCCACCAGCAGAGACCGGGACAGGGTCGTTGATGAGCAGTTCTTC
TRBJ1-1 TRBV6-4 15 TRBD1 few CASSTDPGGAAEAFF TGTGCCAGCAGCACCGATCCAGGGGGCGCGGCTGAAGCTTTCTTT
TRBJ1-2 TRBV11-3 12 TRBD1 NA CASSLAPGQPNF TGTGCCAGCAGCTTAGCGCCGGGACAGCCAAACTTC
TRBJ1-2 TRBV7-8 14 NA NA CASSPHDGNYGYTF TGTGCCAGCAGCCCGCACGACGGGAACTATGGCTACACCTTC